The present TCR beta chain was sequenced within a study of blood T cells in healthy people across ages. The CDR3 totals 16 residues. V gave up 6 bases and J gave up 8 bases; unmatched junction bases: 14. The germline V gene encodes CDR1 SNHLY and CDR2 FYNNEI. Study observations and caveats: Long-lived donors had more naive CD4+ cells and higher diversity than aged donors. Roughly linearly, TCR beta diversity per million T cells fell as age increased. Strong correlation was found linking TCR beta diversity to naive T cell percentage.

Next came a second PCR, run for roughly 6 to 11 cycles, which used a sample-barcoded 5' primer along with a J-beta primer mix. TCRdb called the 5' RACE reads again in MiXCR, with one record for every CDR3 protein. Altogether 1.5 million to 2 million distinct CDR3 sequences are present, approximately 40% being singletons, with the ten largest covering more than 20%. Details on this clonotype: Its target is not known.

The chain has TRBV2 and TRBJ2-1, with 9 bases fitting TRBD2. Material: blood. The source of this sequence is a human donor in good health. The CDR3 reads CASRALAGAPGDEQFF. The CDR3 bases are TGTGCCAGCAGGGCCTTAGCGGGGGCGCCTGGTGATGAGCAGTTCTTC.